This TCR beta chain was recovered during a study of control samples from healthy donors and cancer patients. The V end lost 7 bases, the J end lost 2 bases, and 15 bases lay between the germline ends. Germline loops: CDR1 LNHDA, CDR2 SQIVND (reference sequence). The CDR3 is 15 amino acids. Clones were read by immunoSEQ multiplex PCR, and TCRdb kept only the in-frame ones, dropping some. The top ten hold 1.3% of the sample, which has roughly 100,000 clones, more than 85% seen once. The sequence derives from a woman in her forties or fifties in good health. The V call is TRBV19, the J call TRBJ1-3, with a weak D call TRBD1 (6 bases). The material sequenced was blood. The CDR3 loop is CASKPTGEAGNTIYF. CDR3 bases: TGTGCCAGTAAACCGACAGGAGAAGCTGGAAACACCATATATTTT.